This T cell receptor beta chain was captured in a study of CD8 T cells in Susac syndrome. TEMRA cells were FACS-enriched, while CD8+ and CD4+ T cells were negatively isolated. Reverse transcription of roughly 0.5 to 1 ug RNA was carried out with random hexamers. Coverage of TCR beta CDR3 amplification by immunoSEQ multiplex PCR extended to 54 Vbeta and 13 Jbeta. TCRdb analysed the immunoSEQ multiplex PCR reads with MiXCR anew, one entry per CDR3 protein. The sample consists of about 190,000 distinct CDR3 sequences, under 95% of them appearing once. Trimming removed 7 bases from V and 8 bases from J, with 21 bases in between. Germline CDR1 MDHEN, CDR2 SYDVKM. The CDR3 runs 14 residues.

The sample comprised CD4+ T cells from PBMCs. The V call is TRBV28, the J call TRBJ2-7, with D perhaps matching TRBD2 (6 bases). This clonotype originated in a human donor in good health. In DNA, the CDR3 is TGTGCCAGCAAAGGTGGGCGGGGCCTCACCCAGCAGTACTTC. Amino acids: CASKGGRGLTQQYF. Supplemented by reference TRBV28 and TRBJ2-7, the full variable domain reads DVKVTQSSRYLVKRTGEKVFLECVQDMDHENMFWYRQDPGLGLRLIYFSYDVKMKEKGDIPEGYSVSREKKERFSLILESASTNQTSMYLCASKGGRGLTQQYFGPGTRLTVT.